This TCR beta chain is drawn from a study of T cell repertoires in cytomegalovirus infection. TCRdb analysed the reads with MiXCR anew, one entry per CDR3 protein. The sample yields 300,000 or so distinct CDR3 sequences, approximately 25% seen once. This CDR3 has 16 amino acids. The germline gives CDR1 DFQATT, CDR2 SNEGSKA (reference sequence). V was shortened by 3 bases and J by 0 bases, with 15 bases between the two germline ends. This clonotype was counted a few times. The antigen remains unidentified. Sequencing was performed on cultured PBMCs, taken from culture after CMV antigen stimulation. This sequence was found in a human donor in good health (CMV status not recorded). Some clones in this sample may be carry-over from other donors' samples. The rearrangement joins TRBV20-1 to TRBJ2-1; D gene ambiguous. The CDR3 DNA sequence: TGCAGTGCTAGGGGTCCCGACGAGAGCTCCTACAATGAGCAGTTCTTC. It yields the protein CSARGPDESSYNEQFF.